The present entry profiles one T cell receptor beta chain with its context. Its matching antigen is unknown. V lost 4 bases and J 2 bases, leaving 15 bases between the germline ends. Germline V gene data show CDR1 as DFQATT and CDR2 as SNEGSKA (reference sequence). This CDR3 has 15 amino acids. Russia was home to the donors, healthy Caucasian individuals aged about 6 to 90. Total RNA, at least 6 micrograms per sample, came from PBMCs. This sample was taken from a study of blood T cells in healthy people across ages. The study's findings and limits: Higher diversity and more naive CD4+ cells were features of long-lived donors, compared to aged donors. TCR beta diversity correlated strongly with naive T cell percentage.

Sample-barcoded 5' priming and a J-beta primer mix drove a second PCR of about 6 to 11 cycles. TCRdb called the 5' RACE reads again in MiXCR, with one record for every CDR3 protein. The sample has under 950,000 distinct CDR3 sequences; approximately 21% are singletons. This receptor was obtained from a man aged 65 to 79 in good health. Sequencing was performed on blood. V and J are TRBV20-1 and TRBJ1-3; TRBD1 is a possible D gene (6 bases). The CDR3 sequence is CSAMEQGTPGNTIYF. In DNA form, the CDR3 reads TGCAGTGCTATGGAACAGGGAACTCCTGGAAACACCATATATTTT.